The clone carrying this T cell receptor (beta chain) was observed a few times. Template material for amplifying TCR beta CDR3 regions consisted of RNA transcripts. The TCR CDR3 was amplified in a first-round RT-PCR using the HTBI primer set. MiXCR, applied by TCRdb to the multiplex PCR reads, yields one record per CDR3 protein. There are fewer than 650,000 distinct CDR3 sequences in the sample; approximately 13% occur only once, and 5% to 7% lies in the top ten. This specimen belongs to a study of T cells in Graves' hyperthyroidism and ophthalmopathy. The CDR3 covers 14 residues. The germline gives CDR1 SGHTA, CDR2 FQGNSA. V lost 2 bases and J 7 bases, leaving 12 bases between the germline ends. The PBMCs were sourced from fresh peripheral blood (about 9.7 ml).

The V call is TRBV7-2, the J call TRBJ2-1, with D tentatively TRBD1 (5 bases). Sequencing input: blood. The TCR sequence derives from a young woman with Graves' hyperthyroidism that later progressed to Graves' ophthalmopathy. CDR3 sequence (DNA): TGTGCCAGCAGCTTATACAGGAATATGAATGAGCAGTTCTTC. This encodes CASSLYRNMNEQFF.